This entry lists 14 T cell receptor beta chains sequenced from one sample in a study of response to subunit inactivated influenza vaccine. TCRdb ran MiXCR on the RT-PCR reads and lists one entry per CDR3 protein. The sample yields 170,000 or so distinct CDR3 sequences, about 10% seen once. Here the sequenced sample was CD8+ T cells sorted from PBMCs, taken less than 30 months after vaccination. These receptors came from a man aged 50-75 years who received an inactivated influenza vaccine.

This clonotype showed up many times. The gene calls are TRBV4-3 and TRBJ2-7; 13 bases are a match to TRBD2. Germline CDR1 and CDR2: LGHNA and YSLEER. The CDR3 sequence is 16 residues long. With V trimmed by 1 base and J by 6 bases, 6 bases remained unmatched. The CDR3 spells CASSQAWTSGSFEQYF. CDR3 nucleotides: TGCGCCAGCAGCCAAGCCTGGACTAGCGGGAGTTTCGAGCAGTACTTC.

The table lists this clonotype with a few counts. The rearrangement uses TRBV6-1 and TRBJ2-7; 8 bases map to TRBD1. Germline trimming cut 6 bases from V and 0 bases from J; bases unmatched to any gene: 16. CDR3 length: 18 amino acids. Germline V gene data show CDR1 as MNHNS and CDR2 as SASEGT. The CDR3 DNA reads TGTGCCAGCAGCCAGGGGCAGGGGGCAGCGCGGGACTCCTACGAGCAGTACTTC. Its translation is CASSQGQGAARDSYEQYF.

The chain carries TRBV4-2 and TRBJ2-5, with no clear D. The CDR3 totals 16 residues. Germline V gives CDR1 LGHNA, CDR2 YNFKEQ. V lost 0 bases and J 7 bases, leaving 18 bases between the germline ends. CDR3 nucleotides: TGTGCCAGCAGCCAAGATCTGTTCCTTCCTGAGGCGACCCAGTACTTC. Translation: CASSQDLFLPEATQYF.

The gene calls are TRBV20-1 and TRBJ2-2; 9 nucleotides align to TRBD1. V lost 6 bases, J lost 5 bases, and 13 bases stayed unmatched. This CDR3 spans 16 amino acids. Germline CDR1 reads DFQATT; CDR2 reads SNEGSKA (reference sequence). CDR3 protein: CSAPSLGQGQTGELFF. DNA for the CDR3: TGCAGTGCGCCCAGTTTGGGACAGGGTCAAACCGGGGAGCTGTTTTTT.

The chain joins TRBV2 to TRBJ1-4; a possible D gene is TRBD1 (5 bases). Trimming cost V 1 base and J 13 bases, with 10 bases left between them. The germline V gene encodes CDR1 SNHLY and CDR2 FYNNEI. The CDR3 extends over 12 amino acids. Written as DNA, the CDR3 is TGTGCCAGCAGTGAAGGGACAAGGAGACTGTTTTTT. Its protein product is CASSEGTRRLFF.

A few counts support this clonotype. The chain links TRBV7-8 to TRBJ2-1; D may correspond to TRBD1 or TRBD2 (5 bases each). The germline V gene has CDR1 SGHVS and CDR2 FQNEAQ. Trimming left V 5 bases short and J 6 bases short, with 11 bases between. The CDR3 is 13 residues long. The CDR3 DNA follows: TGTGCCAGCAGCAGGTCAGGGAGCAATGAGCAGTTCTTC. Translated: CASSRSGSNEQFF.

This clonotype was observed at least ten times. One end of the junction does not line up with germline, which may come from a read error. The chain carries TRBV20-1 and TRBJ2-7; D gene uncertain. There are 10 residues in the CDR3. Germline V gene data show CDR1 as DFQATT and CDR2 as SNEGSKA (reference sequence). The CDR3 is CSVRKNEQYF. The CDR3, as DNA: TGCAGTGTTAGAAAGAACGAGCAGTACTTC.

CDR3 bases: TGTGCCAGCAGGGGGGACACTTCCTACGAGCAGTACTTC. Translation gives CASRGDTSYEQYF. This chain connects TRBV6-1 to TRBJ2-7; maybe TRBD1 (6 bases). The CDR3 has 13 residues. The germline V gene has CDR1 MNHNS and CDR2 SASEGT. Trimming left V 6 bases short and J 1 base short, with 10 bases between.

A few counts support this clonotype. The rearrangement joins TRBV7-9 to TRBJ2-1, with TRBD2 as a possible D gene (6 bases). V lost 8 bases and J lost 0, with 14 bases in between. Germline CDR1 and CDR2: SEHNR and FQNEAQ (reference sequence). This CDR3 has 15 amino acids. CDR3 nucleotide sequence: TGTGCCAGCGATAGGCGGGGAAACTCCTACAATGAGCAGTTCTTC. As protein: CASDRRGNSYNEQFF.

The chain combines TRBV4-1 with TRBJ1-5, with 8 nucleotides matching TRBD1. There are 17 residues in the CDR3. Germline V gene data show CDR1 as MGHRA and CDR2 as YSYEKL. Losses at the gene ends were 2 bases for V and 2 bases for J; bases not matched to a gene: 8. The CDR3 sequence is CASSQLPETGGNQPQHF. The CDR3, as DNA: TGCGCCAGCAGCCAACTCCCTGAGACAGGGGGCAATCAGCCCCAGCATTTT.

This clonotype was picked up many times. The gene calls are TRBV9 and TRBJ2-1; D is unresolved. The V end was cut by 0 bases, the J end by 0 bases, with 4 bases between. The CDR3 extends over 14 amino acids. In germline, CDR1 is SGDLS, CDR2 YYNGEE. The CDR3 region is CASSVDGSYNEQFF. The CDR3 nucleotides are TGTGCCAGCAGCGTAGATGGCTCCTACAATGAGCAGTTCTTC.

This clonotype appeared a few times. CDR3 coding DNA: TGTGCCAGCAGCTTCATGAGACACTACTATGGCTACACCTTC. Translated, it gives CASSFMRHYYGYTF. The V call is TRBV5-6, the J call TRBJ1-2; D not resolved. CDR3 length equals 14 residues. V was shortened by 2 bases and J by 3 bases, with 11 bases between the two germline ends. Germline loops: CDR1 SGHDT, CDR2 YYEEEE.

The rearrangement uses TRBV29-1 and TRBJ2-1, with 11 bases identical to TRBD2. The CDR3 totals 14 residues. CDR1 is SQVTM and CDR2 is ANQGSEA in the germline V gene. After removal of 6 bases from V and 7 bases from J, the junction contained 8 bases not matched to a gene. The CDR3 DNA follows: TGCAGCGTAGTAGCGGGAGGGCCGGATAATGAGCAGTTCTTC. It encodes CSVVAGGPDNEQFF.

The table lists this clonotype with a few counts. CDR3 in DNA: TGCAGTGCTACCCTGGGACTACCCGCGGATACGCAGTATTTT. This translates into CSATLGLPADTQYF. The rearrangement joins TRBV20-1 to TRBJ2-3; 7 positions match TRBD2. Germline V CDR1 and CDR2: DFQATT, SNEGSKA (reference sequence). The CDR3 has 14 residues. Germline trimming cut 4 bases from V and 6 bases from J; bases unmatched to any gene: 10.